Listed here is a single TCR beta chain. These data are taken from a study of blood T cell repertoires in COVID-19. This CDR3 region has 15 residues. CDR1 is LNHDA and CDR2 is SQIVND in the germline V gene (reference sequence). The V gene end was trimmed by 9 bases and the J gene end by 1 base; junction bases not matched to a gene: 11. Libraries were prepared by immunoSEQ multiplex PCR; TCRdb keeps only in-frame clonotypes and omits some of them. Altogether 150,000 to 200,000 clones are present, more than 70% being singletons, with the ten largest covering 7.5% to 10%. The study drew participants aged about 18 to 90 years from 20 to 30 US areas. Researchers sorted participants into cohorts using their self-reported clinical history. Recovered status in Cohort 3 required two negative PCRs, clearance, or symptom resolution.

The source material was PBMCs or T cells enriched from blood (not recorded which). This chain uses TRBV19 with TRBJ2-7; TRBD2 matches 8 bases. The sequence came from a woman aged 18-30 years who had recovered from COVID-19. CDR3 loop: CASTVGGGSSYEQYF. The CDR3 region has the DNA TGTGCCAGCACAGTCGGGGGGGGTAGTTCCTACGAGCAGTACTTC. Full variable domain (outside the CDR3, taken from reference TRBV19 and TRBJ2-7): DGGITQSPKYLFRKEGQNVTLSCEQNLNHDAMYWYRQDPGQGLRLIYYSQIVNDFQKGDIAEGYSVSREKKESFPLTVTSAQKNPTAFYLCASTVGGGSSYEQYFGPGTRLTVT.